These 24 T cell receptor beta chains came from one sample sequenced in a study of cytomegalovirus exposure and HLA in healthy donors. Sequencing used immunoSEQ multiplex PCR; TCRdb keeps in-frame clones, though not all of them. The data hold about 130,000 clones, with nearly 90% observed a single time. Sequencing was performed on PBMCs. These receptors all stem from a woman between 18 and 29 years old in good health and CMV-seronegative.

The rearrangement links TRBV6-6 to TRBJ2-7; TRBD2 aligns across 9 bases. Trimming cost V 8 bases and J 2 bases; bases outside gene matches: 7. The CDR3 consists of 14 residues. CDR1 and CDR2 from the germline V gene are MNHNY and SVGAGI (reference sequence). CDR3 protein: CASRSGGPPYEQYF. The CDR3 coding sequence is TGTGCCAGCCGGAGCGGGGGGCCCCCCTACGAGCAGTACTTC.

The chain is built from TRBV7-9 and TRBJ2-7, with 7 bases fitting TRBD1. CDR1 is SEHNR and CDR2 is FQNEAQ in the germline V gene (reference sequence). The CDR3 length is 15 residues. J was trimmed by 3 bases and V by 2 bases; bases with no gene match: 7. The CDR3 DNA reads TGTGCCAGCAGCTTACACAGGGGTACCCTCTACGAGCAGTACTTC. Translating gives CASSLHRGTLYEQYF.

This CDR3 reads CASSTAQGRTQYF. The CDR3, as DNA: TGTGCCAGCAGTACCGCACAGGGCAGGACCCAGTACTTC. The rearrangement joins TRBV27 to TRBJ2-5; TRBD1 might be the D (6 bases). The V gene lost 5 bases and the J gene lost 7 bases, with 14 bases spanning the gap. The CDR3 is made up of 13 amino acids. Germline CDR1 MNHEY, CDR2 SMNVEV (reference sequence).

The chain couples TRBV11-3 to TRBJ2-1; weak D call: TRBD2 (6 bases). The V end lost 6 bases, the J end lost 7 bases, and 7 bases lay between the germline ends. This CDR3 region has 11 residues. Per germline, CDR1 SGHNT and CDR2 YENEEA. Here the CDR3 reads CASSRGNEQFF. The CDR3 region has the DNA TGTGCCAGCAGTCGGGGGAATGAGCAGTTCTTC.

Notes on this clone: The sample contains more than one DNA sequence encoding this CDR3. The chain uses TRBV6-1 and TRBJ1-1, with D uncertain. CDR1 is MNHNS and CDR2 is SASEGT in the germline V gene. The CDR3 loop spans 12 amino acids. Trimming removed 6 bases from V and 2 bases from J, with 7 bases in between. The CDR3 spells CASSLLNTEAFF. CDR3 bases: TGTGCCAGCAGCCTACTTAACACTGAAGCTTTCTTT.

The chain carries TRBV19 and TRBJ1-5; D is unclear. The CDR3 covers 11 residues. V shed 4 bases and J shed 11 bases, with 9 bases lying between them. Germline assignment: CDR1 LNHDA and CDR2 SQIVND (reference sequence). The CDR3 spells CASSTPRAQHF. The CDR3 DNA reads as TGTGCCAGTAGTACGCCCCGGGCCCAGCATTTT.

The chain is built from TRBV7-9 and TRBJ1-4; TRBD1 might be the D (5 bases). The CDR3 totals 16 residues. CDR1 SEHNR and CDR2 FQNEAQ come from the germline V gene (reference sequence). Trimming took 4 bases from V and 1 from J, leaving 13 bases between them. Written as DNA, the CDR3 is TGTGCCAGCAGCTGGGGGGGTGATGGAACTAATGAAAAACTGTTTTTT. This encodes CASSWGGDGTNEKLFF.

This clone was recorded only once. The rearrangement uses TRBV7-2 and TRBJ2-5; 7 bases are shared with TRBD2. J lost 1 base, V lost 1 base, and 0 bases had no gene match. In germline, CDR1 is SGHTA, CDR2 FQGNSA. The CDR3 sequence is 14 residues long. The CDR3 loop is CASSLGGGQETQYF. The CDR3 DNA is TGTGCCAGCAGCTTAGGGGGGGGCCAAGAGACCCAGTACTTC.

The chain uses TRBV7-3 and TRBJ2-3; 9 positions agree with TRBD1. The CDR3 extends over 14 amino acids. J lost 4 bases, V lost 5 bases, and 4 bases had no gene match. Germline assignment: CDR1 SGHTA and CDR2 FQGTGA. CDR3 in DNA: TGTGCCAGCAGCCCTGGACAGGGGCCAGATACGCAGTATTTT. Residues: CASSPGQGPDTQYF.

The rearrangement joins TRBV7-6 to TRBJ1-1; 7 bases are shared with TRBD1. The germline V gene encodes CDR1 SGHVS and CDR2 FNYEAQ. With V trimmed by 1 base and J by 6 bases, 11 bases remained unmatched. This CDR3 comprises 16 residues. This CDR3 is CASSLVDRPSGAEAFF. The CDR3 bases are TGTGCCAGCAGCTTAGTGGACAGGCCGTCTGGCGCTGAAGCTTTCTTT.

Only one count was recorded for this clone. This chain uses TRBV10-1 with TRBJ2-3; 8 bases are shared with TRBD1. With V trimmed by 3 bases and J by 1 base, 0 bases remained unmatched. Germline CDR1 and CDR2: WNHNN and SYGVQD (reference sequence). The CDR3 has 14 residues. The DNA of the CDR3 is TGCGCCAGCAGTGACAGGGGGCGCACAGATACGCAGTATTTT. Its translation: CASSDRGRTDTQYF.

The chain has TRBV6-5 and TRBJ1-2; the D gene is possibly TRBD1 (5 bases). V was cut by 6 bases and J by 4 bases, with 15 bases left in between. From germline, CDR1 is MNHEY and CDR2 SVGAGI. CDR3 length: 14 residues. CDR3 sequence reads: CASRSQAGSYGYTF. CDR3 DNA: TGTGCCAGCAGATCACAGGCGGGAAGCTATGGCTACACCTTC.

This clone has only one observation. This chain joins TRBV21-1 and TRBJ2-6; the tabulated D call, TRBD1, remains unverified against the DNA. TRBV21-1 is a recognized pseudogene. CDR3 length equals 17 residues. DNA for the CDR3: TGTGCCAATACGACAGGGGCCCGGTTTGCGGGGGCCAACGTCCTGACTTTC. Translated: CANTTGARFAGANVLTF.

The chain uses TRBV6-5 and TRBJ1-1; TRBD1 matches 8 bases. With 7 bases clipped from V and 7 bases from J, the junction kept 5 bases outside the gene matches. CDR1 and CDR2 from the germline V gene are MNHEY and SVGAGI. CDR3 size: 12 residues. CDR3 residues: CASKRGTGEAFF. The CDR3 region has the DNA TGTGCCAGCAAAAGGGGGACAGGTGAAGCTTTCTTT.

The chain carries TRBV5-4 and TRBJ2-7, with 10 positions matching TRBD2. CDR1 and CDR2 (germline): SGHNT, YYREEE (reference sequence). Trimming removed 4 bases from V and 3 bases from J; junction bases left unmatched: 4. The length of the CDR3 is 14 residues. CDR3 protein: CASSPGTSDYEQYF. The CDR3 DNA reads TGTGCCAGCAGCCCGGGGACTAGCGACTACGAGCAGTACTTC.

This chain joins TRBV28 and TRBJ2-7; no clear D gene. Trimming cost V 4 bases and J 5 bases, with 15 bases left between them. The CDR3 is 14 amino acids. The germline gives CDR1 MDHEN, CDR2 SYDVKM. The CDR3 bases are TGTGCCAGCAGTTCACAGCTTTATTTCCACGAGCAGTACTTC. It codes for CASSSQLYFHEQYF.

This clone was seen only once. The CDR3 loop reads CASTLGGAGETQYF. CDR3 DNA: TGTGCCAGCACACTTGGGGGGGCGGGAGAGACCCAGTACTTC. This sequence joins TRBV5-6 and TRBJ2-5; possible D gene TRBD2, 7 bases. Looked up from germline, CDR1 is SGHDT and CDR2 is YYEEEE. This CDR3 is 14 amino acids long. V gave up 6 bases and J gave up 4 bases, with 16 bases separating them.

This rearrangement joins TRBV5-1 to TRBJ2-7; the match to TRBD1 covers 8 bases. The J segment lost 3 bases and the V segment lost 4 bases, leaving 6 bases of the junction unmatched. Per the germline V gene, CDR1 is SGHRS and CDR2 is YFSETQ. The CDR3 is made up of 14 amino acids. CDR3 sequence (DNA): TGCGCCAGCAGCCACGGACAGGGTAACTACGAGCAGTACTTC. Translation: CASSHGQGNYEQYF. Full variable domain (rest looked up from reference TRBV5-1 and TRBJ2-7): KAGVTQTPRYLIKTRGQQVTLSCSPISGHRSVSWYQQTPGQGLQFLFEYFSETQRNKGNFPGRFSGRQFSNSRSEMNVSTLELGDSALYLCASSHGQGNYEQYFGPGTRLTVT.

This clone was observed a few times. The chain joins TRBV6-5 to TRBJ1-2; the match to TRBD1 covers 8 bases. Per the germline V gene, CDR1 is MNHEY and CDR2 is SVGAGI. J lost 8 bases, V lost 5 bases, and 7 bases had no gene match. The length of the CDR3 is 13 residues. CDR3 region: CASSRVQGEGYTF. Written as DNA, the CDR3 is TGTGCCAGCAGTCGAGTACAGGGGGAGGGCTACACCTTC.

This chain uses TRBV15 with TRBJ2-7; 8 bases line up with TRBD2. The CDR3 covers 15 residues. The trim removed 1 base at V and 4 bases at J, leaving 6 bases unmatched. Looked up from germline, CDR1 is LNHNV and CDR2 is YYDKDF (reference sequence). The CDR3 sequence is CATSRGAGGGYEQYF. The CDR3 DNA reads as TGTGCCACCAGCAGAGGGGCGGGGGGTGGATACGAGCAGTACTTC.

This clone is a singleton in its sample. The chain uses TRBV5-1 and TRBJ1-3; D ambiguous. Germline CDR1 SGHRS, CDR2 YFSETQ. This CDR3 has 15 amino acids. V was pared by 5 bases and J by 4 bases, with 16 bases between. CDR3 sequence reads: CASRPLTGTGNTIYF. CDR3 in DNA: TGCGCCAGCAGACCCCTGACGGGAACAGGAAACACCATATATTTT.

The V gene is TRBV7-9, the J gene TRBJ1-4, with D hard to call. Germline V gene lookup returns CDR1 SEHNR and CDR2 FQNEAQ (reference sequence). Between the trimmed V and J ends, which lost 1 base and 8 bases, there was a span of 17 bases. CDR3 size: 16 residues. The CDR3 reads CASSLDLYGEFEKLFF. The CDR3 region has the DNA TGTGCCAGCAGCTTAGACCTATACGGGGAGTTCGAAAAACTGTTTTTT. The full variable domain, in which reference TRBV7-9 and TRBJ1-4 provide the parts outside the CDR3, is DTGVSQNPRHKITKRGQNVTFRCDPISEHNRLYWYRQTLGQGPEFLTYFQNEAQLEKSRLLSDRFSAERPKGSFSTLEIQRTEQGDSAMYLCASSLDLYGEFEKLFFGSGTQLSVL.

The rearrangement uses TRBV5-6 and TRBJ1-5, with D perhaps TRBD1 (5 bases). The CDR3 runs to 16 residues. Germline CDR1 is SGHDT and CDR2 is YYEEEE. V dropped 6 bases and J dropped 4 bases, with 20 bases sitting between them. Here the CDR3 DNA reads TGTGCCAGCACCCTATTCGGGACGGGAGAGAATCAGCCCCAGCATTTT. This gives the protein CASTLFGTGENQPQHF.

The chain links TRBV5-1 to TRBJ2-7; 9 bases fit TRBD1. This CDR3 has 18 residues. V trimming: 3 bases; J trimming: 0 bases; junction bases outside the gene matches: 13. Germline V gene lookup returns CDR1 SGHRS and CDR2 YFSETQ. CDR3: CASSWGDRAVSSSYEQYF. For the CDR3, the DNA is TGCGCCAGCAGCTGGGGGGACAGGGCCGTATCGAGCTCCTACGAGCAGTACTTC.